Below, 10 T cell receptor beta chains from the same sample are listed, as sequenced in a study of cytomegalovirus exposure and HLA in healthy donors. The PCR made use of 60 Vbeta and 13 Jbeta primers. The table came from immunoSEQ multiplex PCR; TCRdb's copy has only in-frame clones and leaves some out. The sample gives around 120,000 clones, about three quarters of which show up once; less than 3% is in the top ten. Sequencing used PBMCs. Receptors were obtained from a woman aged 40 to 50 in good health and CMV-seropositive.

This chain links TRBV6-1 with TRBJ1-1; D gene uncertain. The V gene's germline CDR1 is MNHNS and CDR2 SASEGT. V lost 4 bases to trimming and J lost 1 base, with 7 bases between them. CDR3 size: 13 residues. CDR3 region: CASSVTENTEAFF. The CDR3 bases are TGTGCCAGCAGTGTAACAGAGAACACTGAAGCTTTCTTT.

The J gene is TRBJ2-5, the V gene TRBV4-3, with D possibly TRBD1 on 5 matching bases. The end of the DNA is better explained by TRBJ2-7, so the J call may be wrong. This CDR3 is 15 amino acids long. Germline V gives CDR1 LGHNA, CDR2 YSLEER. CDR3 sequence: CASSQDGPGLYEQYF. The CDR3 nucleotides read TGCGCCAGCAGCCAAGATGGCCCAGGGCTCTACGAGCAGTACTTC.

This clone showed up just once. This CDR3 is also generated by other DNA sequences in the sample. The chain links TRBV7-2 to TRBJ2-7; D perhaps matches TRBD2 (6 bases). Trimming removed 1 base from V and 3 bases from J, with 10 bases in between. CDR1 and CDR2 from the germline V gene are SGHTA and FQGNSA. The CDR3 consists of 14 residues. The CDR3 protein is CASSLGQGLYEQYF. DNA of the CDR3: TGTGCCAGCAGCTTAGGTCAGGGACTCTACGAGCAGTACTTC.

The chain employs TRBV5-1 and TRBJ2-3; 14 nucleotides agree with TRBD2. The ends lost 0 bases at V and 3 bases at J; junction bases unmatched: 9. The CDR3 extends over 19 amino acids. Germline-derived CDR1 and CDR2 are SGHRS and YFSETQ. The DNA for the CDR3 is TGCGCCAGCAGCTTGGCGGCGACTAGCGGGAGGGCCTTAACAGATACGCAGTATTTT. Translating it yields CASSLAATSGRALTDTQYF.

The J gene is TRBJ1-2, the V gene TRBV6-1, with D possibly being TRBD1 (6 bases). Germline CDR1 is MNHNS and CDR2 is SASEGT. This CDR3 has 14 amino acids. V lost 7 bases, J lost 4 bases, and 16 bases lay in between. The CDR3 DNA sequence: TGTGCCAGCACTGACTCGGGACAAATCTATGGCTACACCTTC. Its protein product is CASTDSGQIYGYTF.

The rearrangement links TRBV25-1 to TRBJ1-1; unclear D gene. V was clipped by 1 base and J by 0 bases, with 18 bases between them. Germline loops: CDR1 MGHDK, CDR2 SYGVNS. This CDR3 is built from 18 residues. In nucleotides, the CDR3 is TGTGCCAGCAGTGAATTTTTCCGAGGCTTTAAATTGAACACTGAAGCTTTCTTT. This codes for CASSEFFRGFKLNTEAFF. Filled out from reference TRBV25-1 and TRBJ1-1, the complete variable domain reads EADIYQTPRYLVIGTGKKITLECSQTMGHDKMYWYQQDPGMELHLIHYSYGVNSTEKGDLSSESTVSRIRTEHFPLTLESARPSHTSQYLCASSEFFRGFKLNTEAFFGQGTRLTVV.

J is TRBJ1-2 and V is TRBV19, with D perhaps matching TRBD1 (5 bases). Trimming pared 5 bases from V and 6 bases from J, leaving 19 bases between. The CDR3 has 15 residues. CDR1 and CDR2 from the germline V gene are LNHDA and SQIVND (reference sequence). The CDR3 DNA reads TGTGCCAGTAGTTCCGGGACTAGCTTAGGGCATGGCTACACCTTC. Its translation: CASSSGTSLGHGYTF.

The rearrangement uses TRBV7-8 and TRBJ1-2; D is uncertain. Germline loops: CDR1 SGHVS, CDR2 FQNEAQ. The CDR3 totals 15 residues. V was pared by 2 bases and J by 1 base, with 11 bases between. CDR3 nucleotide sequence: TGTGCCAGCAGCTTATATCCGGGGTTTAACTATGGCTACACCTTC. This gives the protein CASSLYPGFNYGYTF.

CDR3 sequence: CASSLPNYEQYF. The CDR3 DNA reads as TGTGCCAGCAGCTTGCCCAACTACGAGCAGTACTTC. J is TRBJ2-7 and V is TRBV5-6; D uncertain. The V and J ends lost 1 base and 3 bases respectively, with 5 bases between them. CDR3 length: 12 residues. Germline CDR1 and CDR2: SGHDT and YYEEEE.

The chain is built from TRBV9 and TRBJ2-3, with 15 nucleotides matching TRBD2. The CDR3 has 20 residues. From germline, CDR1 is SGDLS and CDR2 YYNGEE. V was clipped by 3 bases and J by 0 bases; unmatched bases: 11. The CDR3 is CASSEGLRTSGRASTDTQYF. In DNA form, the CDR3 reads TGTGCCAGCAGCGAGGGACTGAGGACTAGCGGGAGGGCCAGCACAGATACGCAGTATTTT.